Each of the 15 T cell receptor beta chains below was sequenced from the same sample in a study of blood T cell repertoires in COVID-19. Sequenced by immunoSEQ multiplex PCR; TCRdb stores in-frame clones only, minus some. There are 400,000 or so clones in the sample; approximately 90% occur only once, and under 2% lies in the top ten. Material: peripheral blood. These receptor sequences come from a woman between 40 and 50 years old with COVID-19, enrolled during active disease.

This chain connects TRBV5-1 to TRBJ2-3; maybe TRBD2 (6 bases). Germline V gene sequence: CDR1 SGHRS, CDR2 YFSETQ. The CDR3 sequence is 14 residues long. Trimming removed 0 bases at V and 7 bases at J, with 12 bases between. CDR3 sequence: CASSLEWLANTQYF. As DNA, the CDR3 is TGCGCCAGCAGCTTGGAGTGGCTAGCGAATACGCAGTATTTT.

CDR3 region: CASSLEGGQRNQPQHF. The CDR3 region has the DNA TGTGCCAGCAGCCTAGAAGGCGGACAGCGCAATCAGCCCCAGCATTTT. The V and J genes are TRBV5-6 and TRBJ1-5; tentatively, D is TRBD1 (6 bases). CDR1 is SGHDT and CDR2 is YYEEEE in the germline V gene. The CDR3 runs to 16 residues. The V end was cut by 4 bases, the J end by 2 bases, with 16 bases between.

As DNA, the CDR3 is TGCGCCAGCAGTGAATTATGGGCGAACACTGAAGCTTTCTTT. Translating it yields CASSELWANTEAFF. This chain uses TRBV10-2 with TRBJ1-1, with D unclear. Between the trimmed V and J ends, which lost 3 bases and 1 base, there was a span of 9 bases. The V gene's germline CDR1 is WSHSY and CDR2 SAAADI. The CDR3 spans 14 residues.

V is TRBV12-5 and J is TRBJ1-5; TRBD1 matches at 11 bases. The CDR3 has 16 amino acids. The ends lost 3 bases at V and 5 bases at J; junction bases unmatched: 6. Germline V lookup: CDR1 LGHNT, CDR2 FRNRAP. The CDR3 region is CASGFGQGARDQPQHF. In DNA form, the CDR3 reads TGTGCTAGTGGTTTCGGACAGGGGGCAAGGGATCAGCCCCAGCATTTT.

CDR3 coding DNA: TGTGCCAGCAGCCCCAGGGGTGACACTGAAGCTTTCTTT. Its protein product is CASSPRGDTEAFF. The chain employs TRBV7-2 and TRBJ1-1; weak D call: TRBD1 (6 bases). Deletions cut 5 bases from V and 3 bases from J, with 10 bases between. The CDR3 covers 13 residues. Germline CDR1 SGHTA, CDR2 FQGNSA.

This clone was observed a handful of times. Written as DNA, the CDR3 is TGTGCCAGCAGCTTAGAACAGGGGGCTACTGAAGCTTTCTTT. Its translation: CASSLEQGATEAFF. The chain joins TRBV7-9 to TRBJ1-1, with 9 nucleotides matching TRBD1. CDR1 is SEHNR, CDR2 FQNEAQ, per germline (reference sequence). Trimming cost V 1 base and J 5 bases; bases outside gene matches: 2. The CDR3 contains 14 residues.

V gene TRBV18 combines with J gene TRBJ2-1; the match to TRBD1 covers 8 bases. The J segment lost 10 bases and the V segment lost 4 bases, leaving 6 bases of the junction unmatched. The CDR3 spans 13 residues. Germline V gives CDR1 KGHSH, CDR2 LQKENI. CDR3 in amino acids: CASSQTDRGEQFF. Written as DNA, the CDR3 is TGTGCCAGCTCACAAACAGACAGGGGAGAGCAGTTCTTC.

In nucleotides, the CDR3 is TGTGCCAGCAGCAGGGACTCCTACGAGCAGTACTTC. The encoded protein is CASSRDSYEQYF. The chain is built from TRBV2 and TRBJ2-7; D possibly corresponds to TRBD1 (5 bases). The germline V gene encodes CDR1 SNHLY and CDR2 FYNNEI. V lost 6 bases and J lost 0, with 6 bases in between. This CDR3 region has 12 residues.

V and J are TRBV7-4 and TRBJ2-7, with a possible D match to TRBD2 (6 bases). CDR1 and CDR2 (germline): SGHVT, SQSDAQ. Trimming took 1 base from V and 2 from J, leaving 18 bases between them. This CDR3 region has 17 residues. The CDR3 bases are TGTGCCAGCAGCTTAGGGGGACTTAGCTTGAGACCCTACGAGCAGTACTTC. It yields the protein CASSLGGLSLRPYEQYF. Supplemented by reference TRBV7-4 and TRBJ2-7, the full variable domain reads GAGVSQSPRYKVAKRGRDVALRCDSISGHVTLYWYRQTLGQGSEVLTYSQSDAQRDKSGRPSGRFSAERPERSVSTLKIQRTEQGDSAVYLCASSLGGLSLRPYEQYFGPGTRLTVT.

The chain recombines TRBV28 with TRBJ1-5; 8 bases map to TRBD1. CDR1 and CDR2 from the germline V gene are MDHEN and SYDVKM. CDR3 length equals 15 residues. V was pared by 7 bases and J by 1 base, with 6 bases of the junction left unmatched. The CDR3 protein is CASNPWDRSNQPQHF. DNA for the CDR3: TGTGCCAGCAACCCCTGGGACAGGAGCAATCAGCCCCAGCATTTT.

The V and J genes are TRBV6-6 and TRBJ2-3; D is unclear. V lost 10 bases, J lost 5 bases, and 10 bases lay in between. CDR1 and CDR2 from the germline V gene are MNHNY and SVGAGI (reference sequence). The CDR3 covers 11 residues. CDR3 bases: TGTGCCATCTCCTCCCTAGATACGCAGTATTTT. Its protein is CAISSLDTQYF.

The rearrangement links TRBV28 to TRBJ1-4; possible D gene TRBD1, 6 bases. Trimming removed 1 base at V and 3 bases at J, with 9 bases between. Looked up from germline, CDR1 is MDHEN and CDR2 is SYDVKM. The CDR3 consists of 15 residues. CDR3 residues: CASSLSTGANEKLFF. The CDR3 coding sequence is TGTGCCAGCAGTTTATCGACAGGAGCTAATGAAAAACTGTTTTTT.

The V and J genes are TRBV7-9 and TRBJ2-3; TRBD1 might be the D (6 bases). Trimming cost V 2 bases and J 1 base, with 10 bases left between them. From germline, CDR1 is SEHNR and CDR2 FQNEAQ (reference sequence). The CDR3 is 15 amino acids. CDR3 coding DNA: TGTGCCAGCAGCTTACCCAGGGGCGGCACAGATACGCAGTATTTT. Translation: CASSLPRGGTDTQYF.

This chain joins TRBV4-1 and TRBJ2-7, with 7 bases fitting TRBD2. The J segment lost 4 bases and the V segment lost 1 base, leaving 7 bases of the junction unmatched. The CDR3 covers 15 residues. The V gene's germline CDR1 is MGHRA and CDR2 YSYEKL. In DNA form, the CDR3 reads TGCGCCAGCAGCCAAGGGAACGGGGGGACGTACGAGCAGTACTTC. It translates to CASSQGNGGTYEQYF.

This clone was observed a handful of times. The chain uses TRBV2 and TRBJ2-7; 8 positions agree with TRBD1. The V gene's germline CDR1 is SNHLY and CDR2 FYNNEI. The CDR3 is 13 amino acids. Losses at the gene ends were 6 bases for V and 3 bases for J; bases not matched to a gene: 4. CDR3 nucleotide sequence: TGTGCCAGCAGCACTGACAGGGGCTACGAGCAGTACTTC. The encoded protein is CASSTDRGYEQYF.